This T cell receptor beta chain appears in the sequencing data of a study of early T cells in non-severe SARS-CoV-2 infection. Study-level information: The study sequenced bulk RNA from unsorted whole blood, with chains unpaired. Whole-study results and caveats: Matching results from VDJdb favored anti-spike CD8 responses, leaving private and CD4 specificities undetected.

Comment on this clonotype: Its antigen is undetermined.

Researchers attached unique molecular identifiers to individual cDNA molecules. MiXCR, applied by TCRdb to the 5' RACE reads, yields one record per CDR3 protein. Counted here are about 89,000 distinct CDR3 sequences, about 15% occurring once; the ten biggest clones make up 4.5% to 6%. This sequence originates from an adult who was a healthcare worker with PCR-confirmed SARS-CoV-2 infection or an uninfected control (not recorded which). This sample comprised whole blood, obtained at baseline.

DNA for the CDR3: TGCAGTGCTAGAGATGACAGGGGCAATCAGCCCCAGCATTTT. Encoded protein: CSARDDRGNQPQHF. The chain employs TRBV20-1 and TRBJ1-5; 7 bases map to TRBD1. CDR1 DFQATT and CDR2 SNEGSKA come from the germline V gene (reference sequence). Germline trimming cut 0 bases from V and 2 bases from J; bases unmatched to any gene: 1. This CDR3 has 14 amino acids.